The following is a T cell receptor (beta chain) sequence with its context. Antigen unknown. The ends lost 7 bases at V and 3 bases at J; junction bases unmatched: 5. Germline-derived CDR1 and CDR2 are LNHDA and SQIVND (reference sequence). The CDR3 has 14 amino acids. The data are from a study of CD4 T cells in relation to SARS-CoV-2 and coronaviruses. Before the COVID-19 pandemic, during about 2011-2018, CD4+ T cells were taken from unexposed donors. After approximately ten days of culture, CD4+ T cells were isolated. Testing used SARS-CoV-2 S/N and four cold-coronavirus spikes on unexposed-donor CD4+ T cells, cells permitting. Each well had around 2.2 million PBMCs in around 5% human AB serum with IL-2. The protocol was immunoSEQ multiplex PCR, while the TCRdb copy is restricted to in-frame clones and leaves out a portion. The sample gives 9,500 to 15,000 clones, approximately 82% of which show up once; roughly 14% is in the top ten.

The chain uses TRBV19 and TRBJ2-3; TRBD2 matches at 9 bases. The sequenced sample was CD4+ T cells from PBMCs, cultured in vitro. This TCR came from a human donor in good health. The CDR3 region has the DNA TGTGCCAGTACCATGACTAGCGGAACAGATACGCAGTATTTT. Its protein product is CASTMTSGTDTQYF.